This TCR beta chain was retrieved from a study of response to subunit inactivated influenza vaccine. With regard to this clonotype: The antigen remains undetermined.

In germline, CDR1 is MNHEY, CDR2 SMNVEV (reference sequence). The CDR3 totals 15 residues. V lost 5 bases and J lost 4, with 17 bases in between. TCRdb itself ran the RT-PCR reads through MiXCR, one entry per CDR3 protein. The table has approximately 700,000 distinct CDR3 sequences, less than 20% seen once. General observations from the study: Authors proposed each seasonal influenza vaccination draws in few new T cells.

This TCR was sampled from a man aged 50-60 years who received an inactivated influenza vaccine. The material sequenced was PBMCs from blood, taken less than 13 days after vaccination. The chain has TRBV27 and TRBJ1-2; perhaps TRBD1 as D (6 bases). For the CDR3, the DNA is TGTGCCAGCAGTACGAGGGGGGGCGACGGCTATGGCTACACCTTC. Its translation is CASSTRGGDGYGYTF.